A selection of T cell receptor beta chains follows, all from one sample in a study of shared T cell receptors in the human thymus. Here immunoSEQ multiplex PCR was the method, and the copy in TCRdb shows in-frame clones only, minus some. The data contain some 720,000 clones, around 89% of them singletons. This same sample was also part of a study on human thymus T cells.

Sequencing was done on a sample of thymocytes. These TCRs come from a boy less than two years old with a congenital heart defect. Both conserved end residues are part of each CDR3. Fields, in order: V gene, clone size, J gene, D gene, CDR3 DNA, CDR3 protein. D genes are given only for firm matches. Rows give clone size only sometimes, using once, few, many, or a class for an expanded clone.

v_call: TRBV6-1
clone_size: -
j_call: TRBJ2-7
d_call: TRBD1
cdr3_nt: TGTGCCAGCAGTGAGGGGACAGGGGGCGAGCAGTACTTC
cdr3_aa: CASSEGTGGEQYF

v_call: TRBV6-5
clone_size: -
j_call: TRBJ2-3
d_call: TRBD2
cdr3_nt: TGTGCCAGCAGTAAGACTAGCGGGAGTGGGGATACGCAGTATTTT
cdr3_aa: CASSKTSGSGDTQYF

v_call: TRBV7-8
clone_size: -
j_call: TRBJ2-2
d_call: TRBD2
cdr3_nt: TGTGCCAGCAGCTCGGGACTAGCCGGGGAGCTGTTTTTT
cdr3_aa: CASSSGLAGELFF

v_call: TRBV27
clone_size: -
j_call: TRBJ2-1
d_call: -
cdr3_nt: TGTGCCAGCAGAAGAGGGTGCTCCTACAATGAGCAGTTCTTC
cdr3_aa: CASRRGCSYNEQFF

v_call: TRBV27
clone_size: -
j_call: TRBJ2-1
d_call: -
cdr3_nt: TGTGCCAGCAGTTTTAAGGGACGGACTAGGGGGGATGAGCAGTTCTTC
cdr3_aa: CASSFKGRTRGDEQFF

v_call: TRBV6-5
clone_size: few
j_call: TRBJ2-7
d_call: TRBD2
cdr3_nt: TGTGCCAGCAGCTACCTAGCGGGGCCTTCCTACGAGCAGTACTTC
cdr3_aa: CASSYLAGPSYEQYF

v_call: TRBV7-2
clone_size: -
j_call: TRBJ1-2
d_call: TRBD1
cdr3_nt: TGTGCCAGCAGCTTAGGGGGACAGGGGGCCCTTAGCACCTTC
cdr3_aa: CASSLGGQGALSTF

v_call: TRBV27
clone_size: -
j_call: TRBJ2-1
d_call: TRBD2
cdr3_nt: TGTGCCAGCAGGACTAGCGGGAATGGGAATGAGCAGTTCTTC
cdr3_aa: CASRTSGNGNEQFF

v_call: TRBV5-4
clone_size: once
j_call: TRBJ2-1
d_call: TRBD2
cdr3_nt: TGTGCCAGCAGCCTCCGACTAGCGGCCTCCTACAATGAGCAGTTCTTC
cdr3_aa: CASSLRLAASYNEQFF

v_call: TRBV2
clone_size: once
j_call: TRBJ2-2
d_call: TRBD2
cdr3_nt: TGTGCCAGCAGTGAATATGGGACTAGCGGGAGTTACGGCTGGGACACCGGGGAGCTGTTTTTT
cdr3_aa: CASSEYGTSGSYGWDTGELFF

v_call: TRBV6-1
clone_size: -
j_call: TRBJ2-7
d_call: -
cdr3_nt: TGTGCCAGCAGTGAACAGGGCCACGTGGCTGCCTACGAGCAGTACTTC
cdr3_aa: CASSEQGHVAAYEQYF

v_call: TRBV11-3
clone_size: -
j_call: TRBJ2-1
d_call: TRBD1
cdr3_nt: TGTGCCAGCACGATCTCCCCCGACGGACAGGGGGTTAAATACTACAATGAGCAGTTCTTC
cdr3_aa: CASTISPDGQGVKYYNEQFF

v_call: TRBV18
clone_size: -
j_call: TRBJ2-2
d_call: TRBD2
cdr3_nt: TGTGCCAGCTCTCCCACCCGGGAGGGCCATAACACCGGGGAGCTGTTTTTT
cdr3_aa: CASSPTREGHNTGELFF

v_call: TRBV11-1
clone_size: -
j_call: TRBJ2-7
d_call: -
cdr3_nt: TGTGCCAGCAGCTTCACAGGGACAAGTACAATCCTCTCCTACGAGCAGTACTTC
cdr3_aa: CASSFTGTSTILSYEQYF

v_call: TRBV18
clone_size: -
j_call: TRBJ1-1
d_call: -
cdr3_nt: TGTGCCAGCTCACCAATGGAGGCCCTGAACACTGAAGCTTTCTTT
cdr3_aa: CASSPMEALNTEAFF

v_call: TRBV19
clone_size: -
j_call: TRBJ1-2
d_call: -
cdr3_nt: TGTGCCAGTAGTACCGGACACGACAGGCGCTATGGCTACACCTTC
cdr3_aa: CASSTGHDRRYGYTF

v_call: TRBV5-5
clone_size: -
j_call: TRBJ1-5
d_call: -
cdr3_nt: TGTGCCAGCAGTTTGGACAGCTTCGATCAGCCCCAGCATTTT
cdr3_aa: CASSLDSFDQPQHF

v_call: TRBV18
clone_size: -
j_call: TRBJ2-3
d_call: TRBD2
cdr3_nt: TGTGCCAGCCACAGCGGGACGCCGTTCACAGATACGCAGTATTTT
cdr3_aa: CASHSGTPFTDTQYF

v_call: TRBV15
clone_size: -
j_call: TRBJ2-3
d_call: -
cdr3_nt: TGTGCCACCAGCAGAGAGAGAGCGGCGGGAAGCACAGATACGCAGTATTTT
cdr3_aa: CATSRERAAGSTDTQYF

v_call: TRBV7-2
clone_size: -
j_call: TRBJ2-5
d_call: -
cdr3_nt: TGTGCCAGCAGCTTACACGGGGAGACCCAGTACTTC
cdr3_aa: CASSLHGETQYF

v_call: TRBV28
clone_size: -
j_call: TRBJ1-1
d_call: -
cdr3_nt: TGTGCCAGCAGTCAATCTGGACAGAAACCTGACACTGAAGCTTTCTTT
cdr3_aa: CASSQSGQKPDTEAFF

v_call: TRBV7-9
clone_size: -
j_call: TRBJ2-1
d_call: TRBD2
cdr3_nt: TGTGCCAGCAGCTTTAAACTAGCGGGAGGGACCTACAATGAGCAGTTCTTC
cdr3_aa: CASSFKLAGGTYNEQFF

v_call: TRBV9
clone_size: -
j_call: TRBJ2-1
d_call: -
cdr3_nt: TGTGCCACCTCAGCATCCCAGGGCTCCTACAATGAGCAGTTCTTC
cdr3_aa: CATSASQGSYNEQFF

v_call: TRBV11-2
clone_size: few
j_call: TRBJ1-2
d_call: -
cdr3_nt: TGTGCCAGCAGCCCCCACAGGGAAGAACAGTCTGGATATGGCTACACCTTC
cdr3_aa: CASSPHREEQSGYGYTF

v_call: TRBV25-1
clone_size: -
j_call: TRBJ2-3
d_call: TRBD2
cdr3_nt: TGTGCCAGCGGTAAAAGAAGCGGGAGGGGCGCAGATACGCAGTATTTT
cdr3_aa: CASGKRSGRGADTQYF

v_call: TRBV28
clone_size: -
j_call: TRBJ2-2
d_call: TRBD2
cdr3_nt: TGTGCCAGCAGTTCCGGGACTAGCGGGGGGAACACCGGGGAGCTGTTTTTT
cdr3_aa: CASSSGTSGGNTGELFF

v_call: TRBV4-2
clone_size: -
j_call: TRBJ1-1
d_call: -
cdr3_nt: TGTGCCAGCAGCCAAGATTACGGGAACACTGAAGCTTTCTTT
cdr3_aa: CASSQDYGNTEAFF

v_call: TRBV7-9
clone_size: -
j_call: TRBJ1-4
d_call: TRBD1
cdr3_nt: TGTGCCAGCAGCGGAATCCGGACAGGGGGCTCGGCAACTAATGAAAAACTGTTTTTT
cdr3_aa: CASSGIRTGGSATNEKLFF

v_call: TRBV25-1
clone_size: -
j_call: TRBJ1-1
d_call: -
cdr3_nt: TGTGCCAGCCGGGGGGGACCTACGAACACTGAAGCTTTCTTT
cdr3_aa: CASRGGPTNTEAFF

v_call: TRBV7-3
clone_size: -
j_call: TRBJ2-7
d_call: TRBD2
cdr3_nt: TGTGCCAGCAGCTTAACGGGCCCTGGGGAGCGGGGTACCCCCTACGAGCAGTACTTC
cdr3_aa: CASSLTGPGERGTPYEQYF

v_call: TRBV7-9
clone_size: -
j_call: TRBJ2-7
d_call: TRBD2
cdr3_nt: TGTGCCAGCAGCTCCCGGCCTCTAGCGGGAAACCCCCACGAGCAGTACTTC
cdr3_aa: CASSSRPLAGNPHEQYF

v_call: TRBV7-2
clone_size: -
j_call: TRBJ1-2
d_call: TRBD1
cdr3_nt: TGTGCCAGCAGCTTAGGAGGGACAGTTAACGACTATGGCTACACCTTC
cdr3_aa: CASSLGGTVNDYGYTF

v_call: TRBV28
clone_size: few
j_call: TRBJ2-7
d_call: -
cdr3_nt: TGTGCCAGCAGTTTACGCGGGGAGGGGGCCTACGAGCAGTACTTC
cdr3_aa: CASSLRGEGAYEQYF

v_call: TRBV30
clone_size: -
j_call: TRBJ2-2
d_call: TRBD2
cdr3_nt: TGTGCCTGGCTGCCGGGACTAGCCCGGGAGCTGTTTTTT
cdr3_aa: CAWLPGLARELFF

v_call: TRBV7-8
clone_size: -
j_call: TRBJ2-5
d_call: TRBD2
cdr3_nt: TGTGCCAGCAGCTTATCGGACGGGACTAGCGGGAGTTGGTCCCAAGAGACCCAGTACTTC
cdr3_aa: CASSLSDGTSGSWSQETQYF

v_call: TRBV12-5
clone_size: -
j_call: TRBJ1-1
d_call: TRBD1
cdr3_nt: TGTGCTAGTGGTTTGGGCTTCCCGGGACAGGGGTATACCACTGAAGCTTTCTTT
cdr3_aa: CASGLGFPGQGYTTEAFF

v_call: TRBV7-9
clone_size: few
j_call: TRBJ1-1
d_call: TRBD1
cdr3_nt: TGTGCCAGCAGCTGCGGGGACAGGGTGTATCCCACTGAAGCTTTCTTT
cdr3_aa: CASSCGDRVYPTEAFF

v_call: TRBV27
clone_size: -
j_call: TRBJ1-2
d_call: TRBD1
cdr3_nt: TGTGCCAGCAGTAAAAGATTTGGGGGACAGAACGAATCCTATGGCTACACCTTC
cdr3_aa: CASSKRFGGQNESYGYTF

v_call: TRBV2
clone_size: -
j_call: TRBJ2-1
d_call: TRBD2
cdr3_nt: TGTGCCAGCAGTGAAGAGGTAGCGGGAGCCAGGGAGCAGTTCTTC
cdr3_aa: CASSEEVAGAREQFF

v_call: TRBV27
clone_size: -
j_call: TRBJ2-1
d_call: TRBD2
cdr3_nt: TGTGCCAGCAGTTCTCCCGGGACTAGCAACAATGAGCAGTTCTTC
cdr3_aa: CASSSPGTSNNEQFF

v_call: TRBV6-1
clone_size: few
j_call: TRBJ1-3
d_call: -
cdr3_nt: TGTGCCAGCAGTGAAGCCGGGGACAACTCTGGAAACACCATATATTTT
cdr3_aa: CASSEAGDNSGNTIYF

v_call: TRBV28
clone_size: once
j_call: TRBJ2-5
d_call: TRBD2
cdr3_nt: TGTGCCAGCAGTTTGGTGGGCGGGAGGGGAGAGACCCAGTACTTC
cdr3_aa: CASSLVGGRGETQYF

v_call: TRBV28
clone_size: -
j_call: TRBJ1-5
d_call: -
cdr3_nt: TGTGCCAGCAGTTTACGCGCATATAATCAGCCCCAGCATTTT
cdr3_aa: CASSLRAYNQPQHF

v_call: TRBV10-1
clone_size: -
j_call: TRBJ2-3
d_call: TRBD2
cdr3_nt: TGCGCCAGCAGTGAATCTAGCGGGAGCACAGATACGCAGTATTTT
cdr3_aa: CASSESSGSTDTQYF

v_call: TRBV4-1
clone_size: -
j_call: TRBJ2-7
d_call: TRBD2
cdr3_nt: TGCGCCAGCAGCCAAGGCCACAGGGGACTAGCGGGATGGGAGCAGTACTTC
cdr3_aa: CASSQGHRGLAGWEQYF

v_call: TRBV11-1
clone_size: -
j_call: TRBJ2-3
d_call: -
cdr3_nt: TGTGCCAGCAGCTTACCCTCCCGTACAGATACGCAGTATTTT
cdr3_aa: CASSLPSRTDTQYF

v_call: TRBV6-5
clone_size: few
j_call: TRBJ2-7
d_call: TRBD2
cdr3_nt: TGTGCCAGCAGCTACGTAGCGGGAGTTTACGAGCAGTACTTC
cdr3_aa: CASSYVAGVYEQYF